This TCR beta chain was sequenced in a study of PD-1 blockade in classical Hodgkin lymphoma (dated by TCRdb to about 2020). For the study in its entirety: Nivolumab dosing was 3 mg/kg intravenously every 2 weeks, continuing until either disease progression or unacceptable toxicity. To define a peripheral blood immune signature of response to PD-1 blockade in classical Hodgkin lymphoma, the study combined TCR beta sequencing with CyTOF.

Genomic DNA was isolated using the Qiagen DNeasy kit from unsorted PBMCs as well as from negatively selected CD4+ and CD8+ fractions. Amplification of TCR beta CDR3 regions was done by immunoSEQ multiplex PCR with primers that anneal to V and J segments. A synthetic immune receptor repertoire was used to minimize amplification bias, and any remaining bias was removed computationally after sequencing. Concerning the study's data processing: Custom Python scripts were used to quantify repertoire diversity as the Shannon entropy index. Unsorted, CD4+ and CD8+ repertoires were analyzed separately, except for combined analyses in which CD4+ and CD8+ sequences were merged in silico. A clone counted as expanded when the clone's frequency after treatment rose at least 2-fold relative to C1D1, and clones undetected at baseline were given a pseudocount of 0.5. Singleton clones were defined as clones with 0 or 1 copy at C1D1, and non-singleton clones were defined as clones with 2 or more copies. By matching protein sequences in sorted samples from the same patient, clones expanded in unsorted samples were annotated as CD4+, CD8+ or unknown. Wilcoxon tests on paired samples were used to test diversity changes from C1D1 to C4D1. TCRdb holds this immuneACCESS table with in-frame rearrangements only. Some clones are missing; in checked studies, unresolved V genes explain under half, and the rest has no known cause. That table furnishes V, J and clone size, whereas the DNA furnished D and trimming. The sample has more than 35,000 clones on record, 70% to 90% of them singletons. The ten largest clones take up 7.7% of the sample.

Regarding this clone: Its antigen remains unidentified. Base qualities are not recorded, but no much larger clone differs from it by a single base.

Explained via the paper, the time point label denotes: cycle 2 day 1 (C2D1) of nivolumab. Relapse after autologous stem cell transplantation had occurred in all trial patients, and cohorts A, B and C were distinguished by prior brentuximab vedotin exposure. The trial cohort comprised fewer than 65 patients with relapsed/refractory classical Hodgkin lymphoma whose best overall responses were complete response, partial response or progressive disease. Trial patients were treated with single-agent nivolumab in the multi-cohort phase II CheckMate 205 trial. An independent review committee assessed best overall response by applying the 2007 International Working Group response criteria. Trial PBMCs were collected immediately before nivolumab initiation (C1D1) and during therapy at cycle 2 day 1 and cycle 4 day 1. Peripheral blood was collected in 8 mL Vacutainer Cell Preparation Tubes, from which PBMCs were isolated by centrifugation and then cryopreserved.

The germline V gene encodes CDR1 MDHEN and CDR2 SYDVKM. The CDR3 sequence holds 13 residues, the cysteine and phenylalanine included. Just the 39-base CDR3 DNA is kept, in frame starting at base 1. V loses 6 bases, J loses 3 bases, and the germline ends lie 12 bases apart. Broad study findings and their caveats: Baseline TCR diversity was reported to be lower in newly diagnosed patients than in healthy donors, and even lower in relapsed/refractory patients. CD4+ but not CD8+ TCR diversity rose significantly by C4D1 (p=0.0027 vs p=0.16), most apparent in complete responders (p=0.02). Among trial patients, those achieving complete response had baseline diversity similar to that of newly diagnosed patients, while diversity was significantly lower in partial responders and progressors. The study was limited to a single clinical trial cohort, and causes of repertoire differences, possibly disease activity or prior therapy, remained undefined. Diversity was lower in patients who began nivolumab less than 1 year after ASCT, so these patients were left out of later analyses to avoid confounding by immune reconstitution.

This receptor chain uses TRBV28 and TRBJ2-7; D gene: possibly TRBD1, on 6 matching bases. Sequencing was performed on peripheral blood mononuclear cells (PBMCs), taken before the second cycle of nivolumab. The receptor comes from a human donor with classical Hodgkin lymphoma. The sequenced DNA is TGTGCCAGCAGCCCGGGACAAATCTACGAGCAGTACTTC. The resulting protein is CASSPGQIYEQYF. When the CDR3 is completed using the reference TRBV28 and TRBJ2-7 genes on either side, the full variable domain is DVKVTQSSRYLVKRTGEKVFLECVQDMDHENMFWYRQDPGLGLRLIYFSYDVKMKEKGDIPEGYSVSREKKERFSLILESASTNQTSMYLCASSPGQIYEQYFGPGTRLTVT.